These T cell receptor beta chains were read from a single sample in a study of blood T cell repertoires in COVID-19. Only in-frame clones appear in the TCRdb table, and some are missing; sequencing was by immunoSEQ multiplex PCR. The repertoire holds 200,000 to 300,000 clones, with roughly 87% as singletons. The sequencing input was peripheral blood. The origin of the receptors is a man aged 18 to 29 with active or convalescent COVID-19. The CDR3 runs from the conserved cysteine through the conserved F or W. Each record gives: D gene, V gene, J gene, clone size, CDR3 DNA, CDR3 protein. D genes are given only for firm matches. Size is stated for part of the rows, as once, few or many counts, or as a class when the clone is expanded.

D gene: NA
V gene: TRBV19
J gene: TRBJ1-2
clone size: NA
CDR3 DNA: TGTGCCAGTAGTATAGATAGCCAGCGTGTCTTCTATGGCTACACCTTC
CDR3 protein: CASSIDSQRVFYGYTF

D gene: TRBD1
V gene: TRBV13
J gene: TRBJ2-7
clone size: NA
CDR3 DNA: TGTGCCAGCAGCTACACAGGGGGAAGGGGGTCCTACGAGCAGTACTTC
CDR3 protein: CASSYTGGRGSYEQYF

D gene: TRBD2
V gene: TRBV5-1
J gene: TRBJ2-1
clone size: once
CDR3 DNA: TGCGCCAGCAGCGGAGTTTTCACTCCCGGGGGGAATGAGCAGTTCTTC
CDR3 protein: CASSGVFTPGGNEQFF

D gene: TRBD1
V gene: TRBV11-2
J gene: TRBJ1-2
clone size: NA
CDR3 DNA: TGTGCCAGCAGCACCTCCGGGACAGGGTCTGGCTACACCTTC
CDR3 protein: CASSTSGTGSGYTF

D gene: NA
V gene: TRBV7-6
J gene: TRBJ2-1
clone size: few
CDR3 DNA: TGTGCCAGCAGCTTAAGTGGGGGGAGCTCCTACAATGAGCAGTTCTTC
CDR3 protein: CASSLSGGSSYNEQFF

D gene: TRBD1
V gene: TRBV19
J gene: TRBJ2-7
clone size: NA
CDR3 DNA: TGTGCCAGTAGTACTGACAGGGCTGGCGAGCAGTACTTC
CDR3 protein: CASSTDRAGEQYF

D gene: TRBD1
V gene: TRBV2
J gene: TRBJ2-5
clone size: NA
CDR3 DNA: TGTGCCAGCACGGGCAGGGGGCTGTTTGAGACCCAGTACTTC
CDR3 protein: CASTGRGLFETQYF

D gene: TRBD1
V gene: TRBV5-1
J gene: TRBJ1-6
clone size: NA
CDR3 DNA: TGCGCCAGCAGGACCGGACAGGGTAATTCACCCCTCCACTTT
CDR3 protein: CASRTGQGNSPLHF

D gene: NA
V gene: TRBV7-2
J gene: TRBJ1-4
clone size: NA
CDR3 DNA: TGTGCCAGCAGCGGCAGGGGTCCTAATGAAAAACTGTTTTTT
CDR3 protein: CASSGRGPNEKLFF

D gene: NA
V gene: TRBV9
J gene: TRBJ2-1
clone size: NA
CDR3 DNA: TGTGCCAGCAGCGTAGAAAGTAGAACTCTCAATGAGCAGTTCTTC
CDR3 protein: CASSVESRTLNEQFF

D gene: NA
V gene: TRBV28
J gene: TRBJ1-2
clone size: NA
CDR3 DNA: TGTGCCAGCAGTTTGCTGGGGGGAGCAGGTGGCTACACCTTC
CDR3 protein: CASSLLGGAGGYTF

D gene: NA
V gene: TRBV6-5
J gene: TRBJ1-5
clone size: NA
CDR3 DNA: TGTGCCAGCGGGCAGTTTAGCAATCAGCCCCAGCATTTT
CDR3 protein: CASGQFSNQPQHF

D gene: TRBD1
V gene: TRBV7-7
J gene: TRBJ2-7
clone size: NA
CDR3 DNA: TGTGCTAGCAGCCCAAATGGGCCCGGGACAGGGAGGGGCGAGCAGTACTTC
CDR3 protein: CASSPNGPGTGRGEQYF

D gene: NA
V gene: TRBV4-1
J gene: TRBJ2-7
clone size: once
CDR3 DNA: TGCGCCAGCAGCCTCGGGATTTCCTACGAGCAGTACTTC
CDR3 protein: CASSLGISYEQYF

D gene: TRBD2
V gene: TRBV7-7
J gene: TRBJ2-1
clone size: NA
CDR3 DNA: TGTGCCAGCAGTCAGACTAGCGGGGGGCTGGGTGAGCAGTTCTTC
CDR3 protein: CASSQTSGGLGEQFF

D gene: TRBD1
V gene: TRBV28
J gene: TRBJ1-3
clone size: NA
CDR3 DNA: TGTGCCAGCAGCTCTACCTCACAGGGGAGCGGAAACACCATATATTTT
CDR3 protein: CASSSTSQGSGNTIYF

D gene: NA
V gene: TRBV6-5
J gene: TRBJ2-1
clone size: NA
CDR3 DNA: TGTGCCAGCAGTTACTCCCACAGTTTAGACAATGAGCAGTTCTTC
CDR3 protein: CASSYSHSLDNEQFF

D gene: TRBD2
V gene: TRBV5-1
J gene: TRBJ2-7
clone size: NA
CDR3 DNA: TGCGCCAGCACCCTACAGGGGACTAGCGGGACCGAGCAGTACTTC
CDR3 protein: CASTLQGTSGTEQYF

D gene: TRBD1
V gene: TRBV4-3
J gene: TRBJ2-7
clone size: few
CDR3 DNA: TGCGCCAGCAGCCACAGCGCGACAGGGGAAGGCTACGAGCAGTACTTC
CDR3 protein: CASSHSATGEGYEQYF

D gene: TRBD1
V gene: TRBV13
J gene: TRBJ2-4
clone size: NA
CDR3 DNA: TGTGCCAGCAGAAACGCCGCCTCACCACAGGGGATGGCCAAAAACATTCAGTACTTC
CDR3 protein: CASRNAASPQGMAKNIQYF

D gene: NA
V gene: TRBV6-1
J gene: TRBJ1-5
clone size: NA
CDR3 DNA: TGTGCCAGCAGTGAAGTGGGGGCGGATCAGCCCCAGCATTTT
CDR3 protein: CASSEVGADQPQHF

D gene: NA
V gene: TRBV11-2
J gene: TRBJ1-1
clone size: NA
CDR3 DNA: TGTGCCAGCAGCCCGAGCGGGACACCGAACACTGAAGCTTTCTTT
CDR3 protein: CASSPSGTPNTEAFF

D gene: NA
V gene: TRBV5-5
J gene: TRBJ1-1
clone size: once
CDR3 DNA: TGTGCCAGCGAGGGCGGGACTGAAGCTTTCTTT
CDR3 protein: CASEGGTEAFF

D gene: TRBD2
V gene: TRBV20-1
J gene: TRBJ2-1
clone size: NA
CDR3 DNA: TGCAGTGCTAGTAAACTAGCGGGAGAAAGTGAGCAGTTCTTC
CDR3 protein: CSASKLAGESEQFF

D gene: NA
V gene: TRBV19
J gene: TRBJ2-7
clone size: NA
CDR3 DNA: TGTGCCAGTAGTGCGTTTGCTGACTCCTACGAGCAGTACTTC
CDR3 protein: CASSAFADSYEQYF

D gene: TRBD2
V gene: TRBV19
J gene: TRBJ2-1
clone size: NA
CDR3 DNA: TGTGCCAGTAGTATGGTAGTGCGGGGGAATGAGCAGTTCTTC
CDR3 protein: CASSMVVRGNEQFF

D gene: NA
V gene: TRBV19
J gene: TRBJ1-1
clone size: NA
CDR3 DNA: TGTGCCAGTAGTATCCGGTCAGGCCCCGTGTCTGAAGCTTTCTTT
CDR3 protein: CASSIRSGPVSEAFF

D gene: TRBD1
V gene: TRBV19
J gene: TRBJ1-2
clone size: NA
CDR3 DNA: TGTGCCAGTAGTATAGATCTATGGGGGACAGGGGTTTCGTCGGATGGCTACACCTTC
CDR3 protein: CASSIDLWGTGVSSDGYTF

D gene: TRBD1
V gene: TRBV19
J gene: TRBJ1-5
clone size: once
CDR3 DNA: TGTGCCAGTAGTAGGACAGGGGCGGGTCAGCCCCAGCATTTT
CDR3 protein: CASSRTGAGQPQHF

D gene: NA
V gene: TRBV4-1
J gene: TRBJ2-7
clone size: NA
CDR3 DNA: TGCGCCAGCAGCCTACAAAACGTAGGGAGCGGTTACGAGCAGTACTTC
CDR3 protein: CASSLQNVGSGYEQYF

D gene: TRBD1
V gene: TRBV27
J gene: TRBJ1-6
clone size: once
CDR3 DNA: TGTGCCAGCAGTCACAATTCCGGGACAGCTTTCAATTCACCCCTCCACTTT
CDR3 protein: CASSHNSGTAFNSPLHF

D gene: TRBD2
V gene: TRBV28
J gene: TRBJ2-1
clone size: NA
CDR3 DNA: TGTGCCAGCAGGGGAGGGACTAGCGGGAGGTTGGATGAGCAGTTCTTC
CDR3 protein: CASRGGTSGRLDEQFF

D gene: TRBD1
V gene: TRBV19
J gene: TRBJ2-7
clone size: once
CDR3 DNA: TGTGCCAGTAGTAGACAGGGGGCGCCTAAAGAGCAGTACTTC
CDR3 protein: CASSRQGAPKEQYF

D gene: TRBD1
V gene: TRBV19
J gene: TRBJ1-5
clone size: NA
CDR3 DNA: TGTGCCAGTAGTATAGATAGGGGGCTCGGCAATCAGCCCCAGCATTTT
CDR3 protein: CASSIDRGLGNQPQHF

D gene: NA
V gene: TRBV9
J gene: TRBJ1-6
clone size: NA
CDR3 DNA: TGTGCCAGCAGCGCCAGCAGGGCAGGCAATTCACCCCTCCACTTT
CDR3 protein: CASSASRAGNSPLHF

D gene: NA
V gene: TRBV9
J gene: TRBJ1-6
clone size: NA
CDR3 DNA: TGTGCCAGCAGCCCTCCCCTAATGGATTCACCCCTCCACTTT
CDR3 protein: CASSPPLMDSPLHF

D gene: TRBD1
V gene: TRBV18
J gene: TRBJ1-2
clone size: once
CDR3 DNA: TGTGCCAGCTCCCCGGGACAGGGGTCCCTCGGGGGCTACACCTTC
CDR3 protein: CASSPGQGSLGGYTF

D gene: NA
V gene: TRBV30
J gene: TRBJ1-1
clone size: NA
CDR3 DNA: TGTGCCGGAGACAGGAATTCTGAAGCTTTCTTT
CDR3 protein: CAGDRNSEAFF

D gene: TRBD2
V gene: TRBV18
J gene: TRBJ2-7
clone size: NA
CDR3 DNA: TGTGCCAGCTCACCACCTACCGCTAGCGGGTTCAGCGAGCAGTACTTC
CDR3 protein: CASSPPTASGFSEQYF

D gene: NA
V gene: TRBV5-4
J gene: TRBJ2-3
clone size: NA
CDR3 DNA: TGTGCCAGCAGGACAGCTGAGTTAACTAGCACAGATACGCAGTATTTT
CDR3 protein: CASRTAELTSTDTQYF

D gene: TRBD1
V gene: TRBV13
J gene: TRBJ2-4
clone size: NA
CDR3 DNA: TGTGCCAGCAGCCAGTACAGGGGTGACATTCAGTACTTC
CDR3 protein: CASSQYRGDIQYF

D gene: TRBD2
V gene: TRBV2
J gene: TRBJ2-1
clone size: NA
CDR3 DNA: TGTGCCATCGAACTAGCGGGGATGCGAGGTGAGCAGTTCTTC
CDR3 protein: CAIELAGMRGEQFF

D gene: TRBD1
V gene: TRBV9
J gene: TRBJ2-5
clone size: NA
CDR3 DNA: TGTGCCAGCAGCGTAGCTGGGACAGGGAAAGAGACCCAGTACTTC
CDR3 protein: CASSVAGTGKETQYF